This T cell receptor beta chain was obtained from a study of regulatory T cells in long-lasting Graves disease. Both iRepertoire HTBI primers and Arm-PCR of CDR3 regions were used to build the TCR beta libraries. A single record per CDR3 protein comes from TCRdb applying MiXCR to the multiplex PCR reads. The table shows roughly 320,000 distinct CDR3 sequences, with approximately 16% occurring only once. A remark on this clonotype: This may be a read error: a much more frequent sequence differs by one nucleotide.

Time point meaning: newly diagnosed GD, antithyroid drugs for less than 3 months. The TCR library was made from RNA that had been extracted from PBMCs in TRIzol. Separately, the same data were catalogued under a study of T cells in Graves' hyperthyroidism and ophthalmopathy.

Sequenced here: peripheral blood mononuclear cells (PBMCs), sampled at new diagnosis, from a patient treated with antithyroid drugs. This receptor was taken from a man between 40 and 49 years old with Graves disease.

The CDR3 nucleotides are TGCAGTGCTAGCGGCACTAGCGGGGACAATGAGCAGCTCTTC. The encoded protein is CSASGTSGDNEQLF. This chain joins TRBV20-1 and TRBJ2-1; 10 nucleotides line up with TRBD2. The germline CDR1 and CDR2 sequences are DFQATT and SNEGSKA (reference sequence). This CDR3 contains 14 residues.